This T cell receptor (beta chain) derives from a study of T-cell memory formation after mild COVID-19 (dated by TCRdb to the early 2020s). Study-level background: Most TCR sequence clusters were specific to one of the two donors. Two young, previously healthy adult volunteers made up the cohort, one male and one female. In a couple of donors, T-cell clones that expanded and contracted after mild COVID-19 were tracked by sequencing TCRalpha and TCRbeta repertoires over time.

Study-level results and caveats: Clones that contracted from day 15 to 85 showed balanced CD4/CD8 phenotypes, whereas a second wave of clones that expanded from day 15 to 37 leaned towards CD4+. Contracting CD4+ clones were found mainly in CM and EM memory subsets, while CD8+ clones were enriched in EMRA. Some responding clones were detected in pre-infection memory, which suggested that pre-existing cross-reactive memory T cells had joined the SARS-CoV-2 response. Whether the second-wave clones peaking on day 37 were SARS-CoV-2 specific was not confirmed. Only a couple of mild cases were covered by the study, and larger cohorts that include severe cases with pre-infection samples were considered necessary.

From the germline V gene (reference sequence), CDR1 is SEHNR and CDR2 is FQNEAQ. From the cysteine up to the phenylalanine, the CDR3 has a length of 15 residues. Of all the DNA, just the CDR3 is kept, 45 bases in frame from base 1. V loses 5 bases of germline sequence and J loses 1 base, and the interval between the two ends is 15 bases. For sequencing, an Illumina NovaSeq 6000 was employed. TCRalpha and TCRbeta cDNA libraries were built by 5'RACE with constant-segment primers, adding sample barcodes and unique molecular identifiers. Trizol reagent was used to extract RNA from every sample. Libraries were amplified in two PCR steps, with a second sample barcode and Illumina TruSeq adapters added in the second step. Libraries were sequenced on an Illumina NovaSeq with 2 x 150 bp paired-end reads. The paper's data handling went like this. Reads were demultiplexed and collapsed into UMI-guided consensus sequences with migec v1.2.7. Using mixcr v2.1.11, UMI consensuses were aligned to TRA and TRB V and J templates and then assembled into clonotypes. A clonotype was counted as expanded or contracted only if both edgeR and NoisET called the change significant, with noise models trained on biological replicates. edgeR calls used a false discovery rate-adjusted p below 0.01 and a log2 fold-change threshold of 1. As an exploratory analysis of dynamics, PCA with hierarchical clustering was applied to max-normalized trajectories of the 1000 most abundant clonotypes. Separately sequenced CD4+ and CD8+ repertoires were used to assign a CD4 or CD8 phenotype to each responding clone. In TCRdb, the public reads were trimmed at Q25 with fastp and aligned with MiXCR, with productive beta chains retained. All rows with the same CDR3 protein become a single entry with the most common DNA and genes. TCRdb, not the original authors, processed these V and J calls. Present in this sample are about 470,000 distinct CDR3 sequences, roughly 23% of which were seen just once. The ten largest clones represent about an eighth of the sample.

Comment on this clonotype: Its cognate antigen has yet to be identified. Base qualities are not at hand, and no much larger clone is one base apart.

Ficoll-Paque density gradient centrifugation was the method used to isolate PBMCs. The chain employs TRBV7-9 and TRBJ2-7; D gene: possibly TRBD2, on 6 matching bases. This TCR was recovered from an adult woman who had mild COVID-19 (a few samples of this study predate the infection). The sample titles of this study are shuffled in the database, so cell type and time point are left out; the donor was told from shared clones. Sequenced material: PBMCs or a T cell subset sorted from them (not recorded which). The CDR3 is CASSLLGLSSYEQYF. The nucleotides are TGTGCCAGCAGCCTACTGGGACTCTCATCCTACGAGCAGTACTTC. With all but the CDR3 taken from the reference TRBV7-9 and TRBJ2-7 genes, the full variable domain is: DTGVSQNPRHKITKRGQNVTFRCDPISEHNRLYWYRQTLGQGPEFLTYFQNEAQLEKSRLLSDRFSAERPKGSFSTLEIQRTEQGDSAMYLCASSLLGLSSYEQYFGPGTRLTVT.